This passage covers 12 T cell receptor beta chains from one sample sequenced in a study of spatial heterogeneity in lung cancer. General study points: One measure, the expanded intratumoral alpha and beta TCR count, tracked tumor mutation counts.

TCRdb re-derived calls from the 5' RACE reads in MiXCR, one entry per CDR3 protein. The sample lists nearly 25,000 distinct CDR3 sequences, 8.8% seen once, with 7% to 9% in the top ten. Their cognate antigens are unknown. The time point is: sample taken at primary tumor resection. Sequenced here: lung tumor tissue, sampled at surgery. Receptors were obtained from a male donor with early-stage non-small cell lung cancer.

The chain uses TRBV11-3 and TRBJ2-3, with 7 bases that match TRBD1. V was clipped by 0 bases and J by 5 bases; unmatched bases: 2. The CDR3 spans 14 residues. CDR1 is SGHNT, CDR2 YENEEA, per germline. As DNA, the CDR3 is TGTGCCAGCAGCTTAGAACAGGGGCAAGATACGCAGTATTTT. Encoded protein: CASSLEQGQDTQYF.

On this clonotype: A much larger clone sits a single nucleotide away, making a read error possible. CDR3 nucleotides: TGCGCCAGCAGCCAATCGACGGGAGAAGCAGATATGCAGTATTTT. This gives the protein CASSQSTGEADMQYF. The V gene is TRBV5-1, the J gene TRBJ2-3; TRBD2 might be the D (6 bases). CDR1 is SGHRS, CDR2 YFSETQ, per germline. The CDR3 loop spans 15 amino acids.

This chain links TRBV28 with TRBJ1-5, with D unclear. Germline CDR1 MDHEN, CDR2 SYDVKM. V was clipped by 6 bases and J by 4 bases, with 10 bases between them. CDR3 length: 13 residues. The CDR3 sequence: CASRSPLNQPQHF. The CDR3, as DNA: TGTGCCAGCAGAAGTCCTTTAAATCAGCCCCAGCATTTT.

At least ten counts were recorded for this clonotype. The rearrangement joins TRBV14 to TRBJ1-2; D remains ambiguous. Germline V gene lookup returns CDR1 SGHDN and CDR2 FVKESK. Trimming stripped 4 bases from V and 4 bases from J, with 16 bases between. CDR3 length equals 15 residues. DNA for the CDR3: TGTGCCAGCAGCCCTTCTATCGGGATCCGCTATGGCTACACCTTC. Translating it yields CASSPSIGIRYGYTF. Supplemented by reference TRBV14 and TRBJ1-2, the full variable domain reads EAGVTQFPSHSVIEKGQTVTLRCDPISGHDNLYWYRRVMGKEIKFLLHFVKESKQDESGMPNNRFLAERTGGTYSTLKVQPAELEDSGVYFCASSPSIGIRYGYTFGSGTRLTVV.

This rearrangement joins TRBV12-3 or TRBV12-4 to TRBJ1-1; D gene ambiguous. The CDR3 runs 12 residues. The V end lost 3 bases, the J end lost 7 bases, and 9 bases lay between the germline ends. The CDR3 DNA follows: TGTGCCAGCAGTTTGACCTCCGTTGAAGCTTTCTTT. Its protein is CASSLTSVEAFF.

This clonotype was detected many times. The chain joins TRBV7-9 to TRBJ1-3; D remains unclear. The CDR3 sequence is 16 residues long. Germline V gene data show CDR1 as SEHNR and CDR2 as FQNEAQ (reference sequence). Between the trimmed V and J ends, which lost 2 bases and 1 base, there was a span of 12 bases. The CDR3 coding sequence is TGTGCCAGCAGCTTACCGGTCACACCTTCTGGAAACACCATATATTTT. Its translation: CASSLPVTPSGNTIYF. The whole variable domain, filled in from reference TRBV7-9 and TRBJ1-3, reads DTGVSQNPRHKITKRGQNVTFRCDPISEHNRLYWYRQTLGQGPEFLTYFQNEAQLEKSRLLSDRFSAERPKGSFSTLEIQRTEQGDSAMYLCASSLPVTPSGNTIYFGEGSWLTVV.

The chain joins TRBV7-2 to TRBJ1-5; TRBD1 matches 10 bases. Trimming at V came to 3 bases and at J to 7 bases, leaving 6 bases not matched to a gene. Germline V gene lookup returns CDR1 SGHTA and CDR2 FQGNSA. The CDR3 consists of 15 residues. The CDR3: CASSLTGGEGQPQHF. DNA of the CDR3: TGTGCCAGCAGCTTGACAGGGGGCGAAGGGCAGCCCCAGCATTTT.

This clonotype was detected only a few times. The chain recombines TRBV5-5 with TRBJ2-3; perhaps TRBD1 as D (5 bases). This CDR3 has 16 amino acids. With 0 bases removed from V and 3 bases from J, the gap between germline ends came to 14 bases. From germline, CDR1 is SGHKS and CDR2 YYEKEE (reference sequence). The CDR3 here is CASSLASAGWTDTQYF. The CDR3 bases are TGTGCCAGCAGCTTGGCATCAGCAGGGTGGACAGATACGCAGTATTTT.

The chain couples TRBV27 to TRBJ2-3; TRBD2 matches 10 bases. V was clipped by 2 bases and J by 2 bases; unmatched bases: 10. This CDR3 has 18 residues. Germline V gene data show CDR1 as MNHEY and CDR2 as SMNVEV (reference sequence). CDR3 in DNA: TGTGCCAGCAGTTTAGCGGGTCAGCGGGGGGGGTCCACAGATACGCAGTATTTT. Translation: CASSLAGQRGGSTDTQYF.

This clonotype was recorded at least ten times. The chain recombines TRBV4-2 with TRBJ2-3, with 8 bases that match TRBD2. The V gene's germline CDR1 is LGHNA and CDR2 YNFKEQ. J lost 0 bases, V lost 1 base, and 3 bases had no gene match. This CDR3 contains 16 residues. The DNA of the CDR3 is TGTGCCAGCAGCCAAGGCAGCGGGGGAAGCACAGATACGCAGTATTTT. It is translated as CASSQGSGGSTDTQYF.

This clonotype was counted a few times. The chain joins TRBV5-8 to TRBJ2-7; 8 nucleotides line up with TRBD1. With V trimmed by 0 bases and J by 5 bases, 4 bases remained unmatched. The CDR3 loop spans 14 amino acids. The germline CDR1 and CDR2 sequences are SGHTS and YDEGEE. CDR3 amino acids: CASSLGRGRDEQYF. The CDR3 DNA sequence: TGTGCCAGCAGCTTGGGCAGGGGGCGCGACGAGCAGTACTTC. Full variable domain (outside the CDR3, taken from reference TRBV5-8 and TRBJ2-7): EAGVTQSPTHLIKTRGQQATLRCSPISGHTSVYWYQQALGLGLQFLLWYDEGEERNRGNFPPRFSGRQFPNYSSELNVNALELEDSALYLCASSLGRGRDEQYFGPGTRLTVT.

This chain links TRBV6-2 or TRBV6-3 with TRBJ2-7, with TRBD1 matching 7 bases. With V trimmed by 5 bases and J by 2 bases, 6 bases remained unmatched. This CDR3 spans 14 amino acids. The germline V gene has CDR1 MNHEY and CDR2 SVGEGT. This CDR3 reads CASSRTTGAYEQYF. CDR3 sequence (DNA): TGTGCCAGCAGTCGGACAACAGGGGCCTACGAGCAGTACTTC.